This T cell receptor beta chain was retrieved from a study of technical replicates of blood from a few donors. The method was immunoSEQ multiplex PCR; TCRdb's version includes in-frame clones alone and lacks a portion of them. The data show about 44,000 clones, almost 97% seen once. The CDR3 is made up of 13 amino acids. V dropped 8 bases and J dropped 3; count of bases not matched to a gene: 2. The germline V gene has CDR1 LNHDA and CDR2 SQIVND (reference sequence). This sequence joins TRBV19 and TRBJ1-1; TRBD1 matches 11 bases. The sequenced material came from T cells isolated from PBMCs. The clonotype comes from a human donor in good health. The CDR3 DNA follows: TGTGCCAGTGGGACAGGGGGGGACACTGAAGCTTTCTTT. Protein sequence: CASGTGGDTEAFF. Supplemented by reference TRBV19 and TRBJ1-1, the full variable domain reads DGGITQSPKYLFRKEGQNVTLSCEQNLNHDAMYWYRQDPGQGLRLIYYSQIVNDFQKGDIAEGYSVSREKKESFPLTVTSAQKNPTAFYLCASGTGGDTEAFFGQGTRLTVV.